A selection of T cell receptor beta chains follows, all from one sample in a study of blood T cell repertoires in COVID-19. Data came from immunoSEQ multiplex PCR; TCRdb stores just in-frame clones and leaves some out. Of roughly 240,000 clones listed, 86% are singletons. Sequencing used PBMCs or T cells enriched from blood (not recorded which). The receptors derive from a woman aged 45 to 65 who had recovered from COVID-19. Both conserved end residues are part of each CDR3. The order of the fields is D gene, clone size, J gene, V gene, CDR3 DNA, CDR3 protein. A D gene is named only where the DNA matches it firmly. Size is stated for part of the rows, as once, few or many counts, or as a class when the clone is expanded.

d_gene: -
abundance: -
j_gene: TRBJ1-6
v_gene: TRBV7-8
CDR3nt: TGTGCCAGCAGCCCCAGAAAAGGGGATTCACCCCTCCACTTT
CDR3aa: CASSPRKGDSPLHF

d_gene: -
abundance: -
j_gene: TRBJ1-2
v_gene: TRBV11-3
CDR3nt: TGTGCCAGCAGCCCCCCCGGAGGGGCCGGCGTCTATGGCTACACCTTC
CDR3aa: CASSPPGGAGVYGYTF

d_gene: TRBD1
abundance: -
j_gene: TRBJ1-6
v_gene: TRBV19
CDR3nt: TGTGCCAGTAGTAAGATTGACAGGGTACAGTCACCCCTCCACTTT
CDR3aa: CASSKIDRVQSPLHF

d_gene: TRBD2
abundance: -
j_gene: TRBJ2-1
v_gene: TRBV9
CDR3nt: TGTGCCAGCAGCGCCGCTAGCGGGGGGTACAATGAGCAGTTCTTC
CDR3aa: CASSAASGGYNEQFF

d_gene: TRBD1
abundance: once
j_gene: TRBJ1-2
v_gene: TRBV6-5
CDR3nt: TGTGCCAGCAGTTTGGACAGGAGGACGGGCTACACCTTC
CDR3aa: CASSLDRRTGYTF

d_gene: -
abundance: -
j_gene: TRBJ2-5
v_gene: TRBV19
CDR3nt: TGTGCCAGTAGTCGGACATCTCAAGAGACCCAGTACTTC
CDR3aa: CASSRTSQETQYF

d_gene: -
abundance: -
j_gene: TRBJ1-2
v_gene: TRBV9
CDR3nt: TGTGCCAGCAGCGTAGGGCAGGGAGGGTATGGCTACACCTTC
CDR3aa: CASSVGQGGYGYTF

d_gene: TRBD1
abundance: -
j_gene: TRBJ1-1
v_gene: TRBV5-1
CDR3nt: TGCGCCAGCAGCTCGATAACAGGGGCGGGGGGCACTGAAGCTTTCTTT
CDR3aa: CASSSITGAGGTEAFF

d_gene: TRBD2
abundance: -
j_gene: TRBJ2-2
v_gene: TRBV3-1/TRBV3-2
CDR3nt: TGTGCCAGCAGCCGTGAGGAGGGGACTAGCGGGGGGCGGACCGGGGAGCTGTTTTTT
CDR3aa: CASSREEGTSGGRTGELFF

d_gene: -
abundance: -
j_gene: TRBJ1-1
v_gene: TRBV29-1
CDR3nt: TGCAGCGTTCACCGACAGCGGAACACTGAAGCTTTCTTT
CDR3aa: CSVHRQRNTEAFF

d_gene: TRBD1
abundance: -
j_gene: TRBJ1-1
v_gene: TRBV29-1
CDR3nt: TGCAGCGTTGTATGGAGGGGGCGCATGAACACTGAAGCTTTCTTT
CDR3aa: CSVVWRGRMNTEAFF

d_gene: -
abundance: -
j_gene: TRBJ2-7
v_gene: TRBV6-5
CDR3nt: TGTGCCAGCACCCCGGGGTCGGCGGGGGCGTCCGAGCAGTACTTC
CDR3aa: CASTPGSAGASEQYF

d_gene: TRBD2
abundance: -
j_gene: TRBJ2-7
v_gene: TRBV5-6
CDR3nt: TGTGCCAGCAGCTTGATTCTAGCGGGCCTATCCTACGAGCAGTACTTC
CDR3aa: CASSLILAGLSYEQYF

d_gene: TRBD1
abundance: -
j_gene: TRBJ1-1
v_gene: TRBV13
CDR3nt: TGTGCCAGCAGCCCGGGGACAGGGGGGAGAGCTTTCTTT
CDR3aa: CASSPGTGGRAFF

d_gene: -
abundance: -
j_gene: TRBJ2-7
v_gene: TRBV18
CDR3nt: TGTGCCAGCTCACCTCAGGACATCTCCTACGAGCAGTACTTC
CDR3aa: CASSPQDISYEQYF

d_gene: -
abundance: few
j_gene: TRBJ2-7
v_gene: TRBV11-3
CDR3nt: TGTGCCAGCAGCGATGAAACCGGGACACGGATAATATACGAGCAGTACTTC
CDR3aa: CASSDETGTRIIYEQYF

d_gene: TRBD1
abundance: -
j_gene: TRBJ2-7
v_gene: TRBV30
CDR3nt: TGTGCCTGGAGCCCCCGGGACAGGGGGCGCAAAGCCTACGAGCAGTACTTC
CDR3aa: CAWSPRDRGRKAYEQYF

d_gene: TRBD1
abundance: once
j_gene: TRBJ1-5
v_gene: TRBV5-5
CDR3nt: TGTGCCAGCAGCTATCGGGACAGGGGAAACGGCAATCAGCCCCAGCATTTT
CDR3aa: CASSYRDRGNGNQPQHF

d_gene: TRBD1
abundance: -
j_gene: TRBJ2-2
v_gene: TRBV5-4
CDR3nt: TGTGCCAGCAGCATACAGGGGCGCCGAGTCACCGGGGAGCTGTTTTTT
CDR3aa: CASSIQGRRVTGELFF

d_gene: TRBD1
abundance: -
j_gene: TRBJ2-1
v_gene: TRBV13
CDR3nt: TGTGCCAGCAGCTCACCCAGACAGGGTTCGGTCTACAATGAGCAGTTCTTC
CDR3aa: CASSSPRQGSVYNEQFF

d_gene: TRBD1
abundance: -
j_gene: TRBJ1-5
v_gene: TRBV4-1
CDR3nt: TGCGCCAGCAGCCAAGAAAGAAGGACAGGGTTCAACCAGCCCCAGCATTTT
CDR3aa: CASSQERRTGFNQPQHF

d_gene: -
abundance: -
j_gene: TRBJ1-2
v_gene: TRBV29-1
CDR3nt: TGCAGCGTCCAACAGGGAACTTCTAACTATGGCTACACCTTC
CDR3aa: CSVQQGTSNYGYTF

d_gene: -
abundance: -
j_gene: TRBJ1-1
v_gene: TRBV4-1
CDR3nt: TGCGCCAGCAGCCAAGATACATTGTTTAGGGGAAGGGATACTGAAGCTTTCTTT
CDR3aa: CASSQDTLFRGRDTEAFF

d_gene: TRBD2
abundance: -
j_gene: TRBJ2-3
v_gene: TRBV29-1
CDR3nt: TGCAGCGTTGACCCTCTTCTAGCGGGAGCGGGAGATACGCAGTATTTT
CDR3aa: CSVDPLLAGAGDTQYF

d_gene: -
abundance: -
j_gene: TRBJ1-5
v_gene: TRBV19
CDR3nt: TGTGCCAGTGGTTGGGAGGCAGTCAATCAGCCCCAGCATTTT
CDR3aa: CASGWEAVNQPQHF

d_gene: TRBD1
abundance: -
j_gene: TRBJ1-6
v_gene: TRBV7-2
CDR3nt: TGTGCCAGCAGCTCGGGACAGACTTATAATTCACCCCTCCACTTT
CDR3aa: CASSSGQTYNSPLHF

d_gene: TRBD2
abundance: few
j_gene: TRBJ2-1
v_gene: TRBV4-1
CDR3nt: TGCGCCAGCAGCCAGTCCCCTCTAGCGGGGCGAGAGTTCTTC
CDR3aa: CASSQSPLAGREFF

d_gene: -
abundance: -
j_gene: TRBJ2-2
v_gene: TRBV2
CDR3nt: TGTGCCAGCAGTGACCAACAGGGAGCCGGGGAGCTGTTTTTT
CDR3aa: CASSDQQGAGELFF

d_gene: -
abundance: -
j_gene: TRBJ1-5
v_gene: TRBV3-1/TRBV3-2
CDR3nt: TGTGCCAGCAGCCAAGATCTGATTAGTCAGCCCCAGCATTTT
CDR3aa: CASSQDLISQPQHF

d_gene: -
abundance: few
j_gene: TRBJ2-1
v_gene: TRBV7-9
CDR3nt: TGTGCCAGCAGCTCCAGGTCTTCGGGAAGGCAGATCAATGAGCAGTTCTTC
CDR3aa: CASSSRSSGRQINEQFF

d_gene: TRBD2
abundance: -
j_gene: TRBJ2-3
v_gene: TRBV19
CDR3nt: TGTGCCAGTAGACCCGGACTAGCGGGGGGAGATACGCAGTATTTT
CDR3aa: CASRPGLAGGDTQYF

d_gene: -
abundance: once
j_gene: TRBJ1-5
v_gene: TRBV7-2
CDR3nt: TGTGCCAGCAGCGGACAATCTAATCAGCCCCAGCATTTT
CDR3aa: CASSGQSNQPQHF

d_gene: TRBD2
abundance: few
j_gene: TRBJ2-7
v_gene: TRBV4-1
CDR3nt: TGCGCCAGCAGCCAAGATCCACTAGCGGGACTCTACGAGCAGTACTTC
CDR3aa: CASSQDPLAGLYEQYF

d_gene: -
abundance: -
j_gene: TRBJ2-2
v_gene: TRBV7-3
CDR3nt: TGTGCCACCCACAAATGGGGGCTGGGGACACTAAACACCGGGGAGCTGTTTTTT
CDR3aa: CATHKWGLGTLNTGELFF

d_gene: TRBD1
abundance: -
j_gene: TRBJ1-6
v_gene: TRBV9
CDR3nt: TGTGCCAGCAGCACTTCAAAAAGCACAGGGGTAACAAATTCACCCCTCCACTTT
CDR3aa: CASSTSKSTGVTNSPLHF

d_gene: TRBD2
abundance: few
j_gene: TRBJ2-2
v_gene: TRBV5-4
CDR3nt: TGTGCCAGCAGCTTGATAAAACTAGCGGGTAACACCGGGGAGCTGTTTTTT
CDR3aa: CASSLIKLAGNTGELFF

d_gene: TRBD1
abundance: -
j_gene: TRBJ1-1
v_gene: TRBV2
CDR3nt: TGTGCCAGCGACAGGGGAGGGAACACTGAAGCTTTCTTT
CDR3aa: CASDRGGNTEAFF

d_gene: -
abundance: -
j_gene: TRBJ2-5
v_gene: TRBV25-1
CDR3nt: TGTGCCAGCAGTGAATTTATAGGGGTGTTGGAGACCCAGTACTTC
CDR3aa: CASSEFIGVLETQYF

d_gene: -
abundance: -
j_gene: TRBJ1-4
v_gene: TRBV28
CDR3nt: TGTGCCAGCAGCGTGTACAATAAACTGTTTTTT
CDR3aa: CASSVYNKLFF

d_gene: TRBD1
abundance: once
j_gene: TRBJ2-1
v_gene: TRBV4-1
CDR3nt: TGCGCCAGCAGCCAAGCGCTACTACCGGGACAGACGGGACGGGGTGGGCAGTTCTTC
CDR3aa: CASSQALLPGQTGRGGQFF

d_gene: -
abundance: -
j_gene: TRBJ2-1
v_gene: TRBV9
CDR3nt: TGTGCCAGCAGCGTAAGTGCGGTCCTCTCCTACAATGAGCAGTTCTTC
CDR3aa: CASSVSAVLSYNEQFF

d_gene: -
abundance: -
j_gene: TRBJ2-5
v_gene: TRBV30
CDR3nt: TGTGCCTGGAGTTTCATCCGGGACATTTGGGATAGAGAGACCCAGTACTTC
CDR3aa: CAWSFIRDIWDRETQYF

d_gene: -
abundance: once
j_gene: TRBJ2-1
v_gene: TRBV12-5
CDR3nt: TGTGCTAGTGCACAAAGCCGGGGTGAGCAGTTCTTC
CDR3aa: CASAQSRGEQFF

d_gene: -
abundance: once
j_gene: TRBJ1-1
v_gene: TRBV27
CDR3nt: TGTGCCAGCAGGGTAAGGACAGTTCCCCCCAACACTGAAGCTTTCTTT
CDR3aa: CASRVRTVPPNTEAFF

d_gene: -
abundance: many
j_gene: TRBJ2-3
v_gene: TRBV6-1
CDR3nt: TGTGCCAGCAGTGAAGTAGGCGGGGGCACAGATACGCAGTATTTT
CDR3aa: CASSEVGGGTDTQYF

d_gene: TRBD1
abundance: -
j_gene: TRBJ1-2
v_gene: TRBV28
CDR3nt: TGTGCCAGCAATCCGCAAGACAGGGCTGGCAACTATGGCTACACCTTC
CDR3aa: CASNPQDRAGNYGYTF

d_gene: TRBD2
abundance: -
j_gene: TRBJ2-1
v_gene: TRBV6-2/TRBV6-3
CDR3nt: TGTGCCAGCAGTTACCCCTTAGCGGGGGGGCCGAAGGATGAGCAGTTCTTC
CDR3aa: CASSYPLAGGPKDEQFF

d_gene: -
abundance: once
j_gene: TRBJ2-1
v_gene: TRBV6-2/TRBV6-3
CDR3nt: TGTGCCAGCAGTTACTCGTTCGGGACAAGGGAGCAGTTCTTC
CDR3aa: CASSYSFGTREQFF

d_gene: -
abundance: -
j_gene: TRBJ2-3
v_gene: TRBV7-6
CDR3nt: TGTGCCAGCAGCTCCAGGTGGATCAGCACAGATACGCAGTATTTT
CDR3aa: CASSSRWISTDTQYF

d_gene: TRBD1
abundance: -
j_gene: TRBJ2-1
v_gene: TRBV11-3
CDR3nt: TGTGCCAGCAGCGGGACAGGGGTAAGGGGCAATGAGCAGTTCTTC
CDR3aa: CASSGTGVRGNEQFF